The rows below give T cell receptor beta chains drawn from one sample of a study of cytomegalovirus exposure and HLA in healthy donors. Method: immunoSEQ multiplex PCR; TCRdb's copy keeps in-frame clones and lacks some. The sample shows 100,000 to 150,000 clones, roughly 77% of them seen only once. The sequencing input was PBMCs. Receptors originate from a man younger than 40 in good health and CMV-seronegative. CDR3s include the opening cysteine and the closing phenylalanine or tryptophan. D genes are given only for firm matches. Only some rows state a clone size, as once, few, many or a class for expanded clones.

d_gene,abundance,v_gene,j_gene,CDR3aa,CDR3nt
.,.,TRBV4-3,TRBJ1-2,CASSQVWPGPGYTF,TGCGCCAGCAGCCAAGTGTGGCCGGGTCCTGGCTACACCTTC
.,.,TRBV30,TRBJ2-5,CAWMAGRETQYF,TGTGCCTGGATGGCGGGAAGAGAGACCCAGTACTTC
.,.,TRBV5-1,TRBJ2-1,CASSPNVGGNEQFF,TGCGCCAGCAGCCCCAACGTGGGGGGAAATGAGCAGTTCTTC
TRBD1,.,TRBV7-8,TRBJ1-2,CASSQGQGLNGYTF,TGTGCCAGCAGCCAGGGACAGGGGTTAAATGGCTACACCTTC
.,few,TRBV10-1,TRBJ2-7,CASSAGYEQYF,TGCGCCAGCAGTGCAGGGTACGAGCAGTACTTC
.,.,TRBV28,TRBJ1-1,CASSRGAEAFF,TGTGCCAGCAGTAGGGGTGCTGAAGCTTTCTTT
TRBD1,few,TRBV7-2,TRBJ1-6,CASSLLDRDSPLHF,TGTGCCAGCAGCTTATTGGACAGGGATTCACCCCTCCACTTT
.,.,TRBV2,TRBJ1-5,CASSEVKGPSHQPQHF,TGTGCCAGCAGTGAAGTGAAGGGGCCGAGTCATCAGCCCCAGCATTTT
TRBD2,.,TRBV5-1,TRBJ2-1,CASSLYATSGYNEQFF,TGCGCCAGCAGCTTGTATGCCACTAGCGGCTACAATGAGCAGTTCTTC
TRBD1,.,TRBV29-1,TRBJ2-7,CSVDQNRGSRAQCYEQYF,TGCAGCGTTGACCAAAACAGGGGATCGAGGGCCCAGTGCTACGAGCAGTACTTC
TRBD1,.,TRBV4-3,TRBJ1-1,CASSQDWQGVMNTEAFF,TGCGCCAGCAGCCAAGACTGGCAGGGGGTAATGAACACTGAAGCTTTCTTT
.,.,TRBV21-1,TRBJ1-5,CASSPPGGQGEMLGQPQHF,TGTGCCAGCAGCCCCCCGGGAGGACAGGGGGAAATGTTAGGTCAGCCCCAGCATTTT
.,.,TRBV10-3,TRBJ2-5,CAISYREEETQYF,TGTGCCATCAGCTACCGGGAAGAAGAGACCCAGTACTTC
TRBD2,.,TRBV30,TRBJ2-7,CAWSGVAGVRGYEQYF,TGTGCCTGGAGTGGAGTAGCGGGAGTCAGGGGCTACGAGCAGTACTTC
TRBD1,.,TRBV2,TRBJ1-2,CASIGGSYGYTF,TGTGCCAGCATAGGGGGCAGCTATGGCTACACCTTC
.,.,TRBV10-2,TRBJ1-5,CASSDGARQPQHF,TGCGCCAGCAGTGATGGGGCACGGCAGCCCCAGCATTTT
.,.,TRBV7-2,TRBJ2-7,CASSLRQGSPYEQYF,TGTGCCAGCAGCTTACGGCAGGGCTCGCCCTACGAGCAGTACTTC
TRBD1,.,TRBV30,TRBJ2-5,CAWSVGRGPETQYF,TGTGCCTGGAGTGTAGGCAGGGGGCCAGAGACCCAGTACTTC
TRBD2,few,TRBV28,TRBJ2-3,CASSPWTSGRPTDTQYF,TGTGCCAGCAGTCCATGGACTAGCGGGAGGCCCACAGATACGCAGTATTTT
.,medium-sized,TRBV6-5,TRBJ1-1,CASSYSRVWDTEAFF,TGTGCCAGCAGTTACTCCAGGGTTTGGGACACTGAAGCTTTCTTT
TRBD1,.,TRBV7-9,TRBJ2-1,CASSLLDRGNEQFF,TGTGCCAGCAGCTTATTAGACAGGGGCAATGAGCAGTTCTTC
TRBD1,.,TRBV27,TRBJ2-7,CASSRDSSYEQYF,TGTGCCAGCAGCCGGGACAGCTCCTACGAGCAGTACTTC
TRBD1,.,TRBV11-2,TRBJ2-7,CASSFLDRVREQYF,TGTGCCAGCAGCTTTCTAGACAGGGTGCGGGAGCAGTACTTC
.,.,TRBV5-6,TRBJ2-2,CASSFTGGPHTGELFF,TGTGCCAGCAGCTTCACCGGGGGACCACACACCGGGGAGCTGTTTTTT
.,.,TRBV6-5,TRBJ2-4,CASSYSVQSKNIQYF,TGTGCCAGCAGTTATTCGGTACAGAGCAAAAACATTCAGTACTTC
TRBD1,.,TRBV5-1,TRBJ1-1,CASSSGQPRLEAFF,TGCGCCAGCAGCTCGGGACAGCCCAGGCTGGAGGCTTTCTTT
.,.,TRBV7-9,TRBJ1-4,CASSPGSGNEKLFF,TGTGCCAGCAGCCCGGGGTCCGGTAATGAAAAACTGTTTTTT
.,few,TRBV28,TRBJ1-2,CASSLSMGGRGYTF,TGTGCCAGCAGTTTATCAATGGGGGGAAGAGGCTACACCTTC
TRBD2,.,TRBV16,TRBJ2-7,CASSQRTSGSYEQYF,TGTGCCAGCAGCCAGCGGACTAGCGGGAGTTACGAGCAGTACTTC
.,many,TRBV7-2,TRBJ1-2,CASSLNSGLDGYTF,TGTGCCAGCAGCTTAAATTCAGGGTTGGATGGCTACACCTTC
.,.,TRBV27,TRBJ2-3,CASGGWRGSSTDTQYF,TGTGCCAGCGGGGGTTGGAGGGGCTCCAGCACAGATACGCAGTATTTT
.,.,TRBV6-5,TRBJ1-1,CASSARGVEAFF,TGTGCCAGCAGTGCCCGGGGGGTTGAAGCTTTCTTT
.,.,TRBV5-1,TRBJ2-2,CASSLRGALDTGELFF,TGCGCCAGCAGCTTACGGGGGGCCCTGGACACCGGGGAGCTGTTTTTT
TRBD1,.,TRBV7-2,TRBJ1-1,CASSPDRGGTEAFF,TGTGCCAGCAGCCCCGACAGGGGTGGCACTGAAGCTTTCTTT
.,.,TRBV7-8,TRBJ2-1,CASSLGGAVSYNEQFF,TGTGCCAGCAGCTTAGGCGGCGCGGTCTCCTACAATGAGCAGTTCTTC